The source of this T cell receptor beta chain is a study of shared clonotypes between healthy human individuals. The sorted-subset replicate PCRs were given around 190 ng DNA, which is approximately 30,000 T cell genomes. TCRdb keeps only in-frame clones here, not all; method: immunoSEQ multiplex PCR. The sample lists fewer than 1.8 million clones, approximately 98.5% occurring once. The TCR originated in a man aged 25 to 40 in good health. The specimen was naive CD4+ T cells sorted from blood. Specified subset: CD45RA+ positively selected.

The CDR3 DNA reads TGTGCCAGCAGTGAAGGGGACAGGGGGCTGAATGAGCAGTTCTTC. Translating it yields CASSEGDRGLNEQFF. The chain combines TRBV6-1 with TRBJ2-1; 12 bases are shared with TRBD1. J lost 7 bases, V lost 1 base, and 2 bases had no gene match. The germline gives CDR1 MNHNS, CDR2 SASEGT. This CDR3 region has 15 residues.